Detailed here is one T cell receptor (beta chain). The antigen remains undetermined. PCR employed 60 Vbeta and 13 Jbeta primers. TCRdb keeps only in-frame clones here, not all; method: immunoSEQ multiplex PCR. The sample has some 110,000 clones, around 76% seen once; the top ten hold approximately 8.2%. This entry is derived from a study of cytomegalovirus exposure and HLA in healthy donors. The overall study: Sequencing of some 200 million T cells in an earlier analysis found around 110 million unique TCR beta sequences. Out of around 360 genotyped donors, about 84% belonged to the Caucasian-associated ancestry cluster.

General observations from the study: Earlier analysis yielded a pattern in which most TCR beta V segments were productive about 90% or about 30% of the time. Follow-up analysis seemed to connect common viral pathogens with several of the most significant clusters identified.

Sequenced sample: PBMCs. This sequence originates from a man aged 35 to 55 in good health and CMV-seropositive.

CDR3 protein: CASSPGQKVYGYTF. CDR3 coding DNA: TGTGCCAGCAGCCCCGGACAGAAGGTCTATGGCTACACCTTC. The chain couples TRBV5-6 to TRBJ1-2; maybe TRBD1 (6 bases). The ends were cut back, 4 bases at V and 4 bases at J, with 14 bases in the middle. Looked up from germline, CDR1 is SGHDT and CDR2 is YYEEEE. This CDR3 contains 14 residues.